The 7 T cell receptor beta chains given below trace back to one sample, sequenced in a study of T cells after yellow fever vaccination. TCRdb used MiXCR to reprocess the 5' RACE reads, holding one entry per CDR3 protein. The sample comprises 500,000 to 650,000 distinct CDR3 sequences, around 16% of which are singletons, and approximately 15% rests with the top ten. Specimen: PBMCs, collected 5 days after the first yellow fever vaccination. The receptors come from a man in his late teens or twenties who received the YFV17D yellow fever vaccine.

The chain employs TRBV7-2 and TRBJ1-1; no reliable D call. CDR3 length: 13 amino acids. Deletions cut 0 bases from V and 6 bases from J, with 8 bases between. Germline V gives CDR1 SGHTA, CDR2 FQGNSA. This CDR3 is CASSLARDAEAFF. DNA of the CDR3: TGTGCCAGCAGCTTAGCGCGGGATGCTGAAGCTTTCTTT.

The chain uses TRBV5-1 and TRBJ1-1; 7 bases are shared with TRBD1. The germline CDR1 and CDR2 sequences are SGHRS and YFSETQ. The junction had 3 bases not matched to a gene; V was cut back by 0 bases and J by 1 base. CDR3 length: 15 residues. The CDR3 reads CASSLVYRGNTEAFF. CDR3 in DNA: TGCGCCAGCAGCTTGGTGTACAGGGGGAACACTGAAGCTTTCTTT.

This clonotype was seen a few times. This chain's CDR3 is CASSRRQGSGSPLHF. DNA of the CDR3: TGTGCCAGCAGTCGCCGACAGGGTAGCGGTTCACCCCTCCACTTT. The chain joins TRBV12-3 or TRBV12-4 to TRBJ1-6, with 7 bases identical to TRBD1. Germline trimming cut 5 bases from V and 9 bases from J; bases unmatched to any gene: 10. This CDR3 is 15 amino acids long.

In this sample, this clonotype turned up a few times. J is TRBJ2-7 and V is TRBV5-6; D is uncertain. This CDR3 is built from 15 residues. The ends were cut back, 4 bases at V and 3 bases at J, with 17 bases in the middle. CDR1 SGHDT and CDR2 YYEEEE come from the germline V gene. CDR3 protein: CASSSLYDGRYEQYF. CDR3 coding DNA: TGTGCCAGCAGCAGCTTGTATGACGGCCGCTACGAGCAGTACTTC. Complete variable domain (other parts from reference TRBV5-6 and TRBJ2-7): DAGVTQSPTHLIKTRGQQVTLRCSPKSGHDTVSWYQQALGQGPQFIFQYYEEEERQRGNFPDRFSGHQFPNYSSELNVNALLLGDSALYLCASSSLYDGRYEQYFGPGTRLTVT.

The genes are TRBV19 and TRBJ1-2; D might be TRBD1 (6 bases). The V end was cut by 6 bases, the J end by 4 bases, with 9 bases between. CDR1 LNHDA and CDR2 SQIVND come from the germline V gene (reference sequence). This CDR3 region has 12 residues. The chain's CDR3 is CASREQGYGYTF. The CDR3 region has the DNA TGTGCCAGTAGGGAACAGGGCTATGGCTACACCTTC. The full variable domain, in which reference TRBV19 and TRBJ1-2 provide the parts outside the CDR3, is DGGITQSPKYLFRKEGQNVTLSCEQNLNHDAMYWYRQDPGQGLRLIYYSQIVNDFQKGDIAEGYSVSREKKESFPLTVTSAQKNPTAFYLCASREQGYGYTFGSGTRLTVV.

This clonotype was seen more than once but under ten times. The chain carries TRBV6-2 or TRBV6-3 and TRBJ2-1; a possible D gene is TRBD2 (7 bases). This CDR3 has 18 residues. CDR1 is MNHEY and CDR2 is SVGEGT in the germline V gene. Trimming took 4 bases from V and 10 from J, leaving 29 bases between them. The CDR3 spells CASSFVGTTRWGREEQFF. The CDR3 coding sequence is TGTGCCAGCAGTTTCGTCGGGACTACACGGTGGGGGCGGGAGGAGCAGTTCTTC.

This clonotype appeared a few times. This rearrangement joins TRBV10-3 to TRBJ1-1; the D is unclear. The CDR3 is 14 amino acids. Trimming cost V 11 bases and J 0 bases, with 16 bases left between them. Germline values: CDR1 ENHRY, CDR2 SYGVKD. Here the CDR3 reads CASNPDGMNTEAFF. Here the CDR3 DNA reads TGTGCCTCAAACCCCGACGGAATGAACACTGAAGCTTTCTTT.